These T cell receptor beta chains were read from a single sample in a study of T cell responses to AZD1222 COVID-19 vaccine. Assay used: immunoSEQ multiplex PCR; TCRdb lists only in-frame clones, some missing. The sample carries nearly 110,000 clones, roughly nine tenths recorded once. The input for sequencing was peripheral blood, taken on day 0 of AZD1222 vaccination. All receptors come from an adult in good health. Both conserved end residues are part of each CDR3. The order of the fields is D gene, clone size, V gene, J gene, CDR3 DNA, CDR3 protein. D genes are given only for firm matches. Size values are once, few and many counts, or a class for expanded clones, and some rows have none.

d_gene: TRBD2
abundance: -
v_gene: TRBV14
j_gene: TRBJ2-1
CDR3nt: TGTGCCAGCCATCCCTGGAAGGGGCGGGAGGGCCCGTACAATGAGCAGTTCTTC
CDR3aa: CASHPWKGREGPYNEQFF

d_gene: -
abundance: few
v_gene: TRBV19
j_gene: TRBJ2-2
CDR3nt: TGTGCCAGTACCCATACATGGGGGGGCCGGTTCACCGGGGAGCTGTTTTTT
CDR3aa: CASTHTWGGRFTGELFF

d_gene: -
abundance: few
v_gene: TRBV25-1
j_gene: TRBJ1-3
CDR3nt: TGTGCCAGCATTAAAGGCCCTGGAAACACCATATATTTT
CDR3aa: CASIKGPGNTIYF

d_gene: -
abundance: -
v_gene: TRBV19
j_gene: TRBJ1-4
CDR3nt: TGTGCCAGTAGTCCGTGGGTTGGAGATGAAAAACTGTTTTTT
CDR3aa: CASSPWVGDEKLFF

d_gene: -
abundance: -
v_gene: TRBV12-3/TRBV12-4
j_gene: TRBJ1-2
CDR3nt: TGTGCCAGCAACTTCGGACAGAATGGCTACACCTTC
CDR3aa: CASNFGQNGYTF

d_gene: -
abundance: -
v_gene: TRBV5-8
j_gene: TRBJ1-2
CDR3nt: TGTGCCAGCAGCTTCGGTGGCCCTGGCTACACCTTC
CDR3aa: CASSFGGPGYTF

d_gene: TRBD2
abundance: -
v_gene: TRBV9
j_gene: TRBJ2-1
CDR3nt: TGTGCCAGCAGCCTAGCGGGAGGGACCTACAATGAGCAGTTCTTC
CDR3aa: CASSLAGGTYNEQFF

d_gene: -
abundance: -
v_gene: TRBV6-5
j_gene: TRBJ2-1
CDR3nt: TGTGCCAGCAGCCGCGGGACGGGGCAGTTCTTC
CDR3aa: CASSRGTGQFF

d_gene: -
abundance: once
v_gene: TRBV4-2
j_gene: TRBJ2-7
CDR3nt: TGTGCCAGCAGCCAAGGGGGGGACATAACCTACGAGCAGTACTTC
CDR3aa: CASSQGGDITYEQYF

d_gene: TRBD1
abundance: once
v_gene: TRBV18
j_gene: TRBJ1-2
CDR3nt: TGTGCCAGCTCACAACTCGGGACAGGTTATAACTATGGCTACACCTTC
CDR3aa: CASSQLGTGYNYGYTF

d_gene: -
abundance: -
v_gene: TRBV30
j_gene: TRBJ1-1
CDR3nt: TGTGCCTGGAGTGTTCGTAGGAGGGACTACACTGAAGCTTTCTTT
CDR3aa: CAWSVRRRDYTEAFF

d_gene: -
abundance: once
v_gene: TRBV27
j_gene: TRBJ1-5
CDR3nt: TGTGCCAGCAGTTTATTGGGGGCGGGGCAGGGCTGGCAGCCCCAGCATTTT
CDR3aa: CASSLLGAGQGWQPQHF

d_gene: -
abundance: -
v_gene: TRBV15
j_gene: TRBJ2-1
CDR3nt: TGTGCCACCAGCCCCGGAGGGGAGCAGTTCTTC
CDR3aa: CATSPGGEQFF

d_gene: -
abundance: -
v_gene: TRBV11-1
j_gene: TRBJ1-6
CDR3nt: TGTGCCAGCAGCCACGGGGGTGGGAAACCCCTCCACTTT
CDR3aa: CASSHGGGKPLHF

d_gene: -
abundance: few
v_gene: TRBV29-1
j_gene: TRBJ1-1
CDR3nt: TGCAGCGTTGACGGCAGAGAAGCTTTCTTT
CDR3aa: CSVDGREAFF

d_gene: TRBD1
abundance: -
v_gene: TRBV15
j_gene: TRBJ1-1
CDR3nt: TGTGCCACCAGCAGAGGAAAGGACAGGGGAAATACTGAAGCTTTCTTT
CDR3aa: CATSRGKDRGNTEAFF

d_gene: -
abundance: -
v_gene: TRBV7-2
j_gene: TRBJ1-1
CDR3nt: TGTGCCAGCAGCTCTTATGGCTGGAACACTGAAGCTTTCTTT
CDR3aa: CASSSYGWNTEAFF

d_gene: TRBD2
abundance: -
v_gene: TRBV11-3
j_gene: TRBJ2-1
CDR3nt: TGTGCCAGCAGCTTGGGAGCGGGGATTAGGAATGAGCAGTTCTTC
CDR3aa: CASSLGAGIRNEQFF

d_gene: -
abundance: -
v_gene: TRBV6-2/TRBV6-3
j_gene: TRBJ2-7
CDR3nt: TGTGCCAGCACCCCCGTAGGTCTAGCCCACGAGCAGTACTTC
CDR3aa: CASTPVGLAHEQYF

d_gene: TRBD1
abundance: -
v_gene: TRBV6-2/TRBV6-3
j_gene: TRBJ1-5
CDR3nt: TGTGCCAGCAGTTACTCGGTATTGGGACAGGAAAGTGAGGGCCATCAGCCCCAGCATTTT
CDR3aa: CASSYSVLGQESEGHQPQHF

d_gene: -
abundance: -
v_gene: TRBV6-6
j_gene: TRBJ2-5
CDR3nt: TGTGCCAGCAGTTTCCAGGGAGAGACCCAGTACTTC
CDR3aa: CASSFQGETQYF

d_gene: -
abundance: -
v_gene: TRBV6-5
j_gene: TRBJ1-1
CDR3nt: TGTGCCAGCAGTTACTCGAAGGGAACTGAAGCTTTCTTT
CDR3aa: CASSYSKGTEAFF

d_gene: -
abundance: -
v_gene: TRBV6-5
j_gene: TRBJ1-2
CDR3nt: TGTGCCAGCATTCCCCGCGAGGGGCAGGGCTACACCTTC
CDR3aa: CASIPREGQGYTF

d_gene: -
abundance: few
v_gene: TRBV9
j_gene: TRBJ1-5
CDR3nt: TGTGCCAGCAGCGTAGAAGGGTTTGGCCAGCCCCAGCATTTT
CDR3aa: CASSVEGFGQPQHF

d_gene: -
abundance: -
v_gene: TRBV9
j_gene: TRBJ2-4
CDR3nt: TGTGCCAGCAGCGACCCAAGGGGAGATGGAAACATTCAGTACTTC
CDR3aa: CASSDPRGDGNIQYF

d_gene: -
abundance: -
v_gene: TRBV5-6
j_gene: TRBJ1-1
CDR3nt: TGTGCCAGCAGCTTGAGGGGGATATACACTGAAGCTTTCTTT
CDR3aa: CASSLRGIYTEAFF

d_gene: -
abundance: once
v_gene: TRBV4-2
j_gene: TRBJ1-5
CDR3nt: TGTGGCACGGGGCGCAATCAGCCCCAGCATTTT
CDR3aa: CGTGRNQPQHF

d_gene: -
abundance: -
v_gene: TRBV11-2
j_gene: TRBJ1-2
CDR3nt: TGTGCCAGCAGCTTAGAGGGGGACTATGGCTACACCTTC
CDR3aa: CASSLEGDYGYTF

d_gene: -
abundance: -
v_gene: TRBV19
j_gene: TRBJ1-3
CDR3nt: TGTGCCAGTGGCAGTTCGGCTGGAAACACCATATATTTT
CDR3aa: CASGSSAGNTIYF

d_gene: -
abundance: -
v_gene: TRBV27
j_gene: TRBJ1-4
CDR3nt: TGTGCCAGCAGCCCCAGTACAGGGTACCGGAATGAAAAACTGTTTTTT
CDR3aa: CASSPSTGYRNEKLFF

d_gene: TRBD1
abundance: -
v_gene: TRBV5-1
j_gene: TRBJ1-4
CDR3nt: TGCGCCAGCAGCTTGGCCAGGGGGCGGACTAATGAAAAACTGTTTTTT
CDR3aa: CASSLARGRTNEKLFF

d_gene: TRBD1
abundance: -
v_gene: TRBV6-5
j_gene: TRBJ2-7
CDR3nt: TGTGCCAGCAGTTCGGACAGGGGGCGACCCTACGAGCAGTACTTC
CDR3aa: CASSSDRGRPYEQYF

d_gene: -
abundance: -
v_gene: TRBV2
j_gene: TRBJ1-2
CDR3nt: TGTGCCAGCAGAGGGGAAGGGGGTGGCTACACCTTC
CDR3aa: CASRGEGGGYTF

d_gene: -
abundance: -
v_gene: TRBV15
j_gene: TRBJ1-1
CDR3nt: TGTGCCACCAGCAGGGGGCGGGGCCGGGGGACTGAAGCTTTCTTT
CDR3aa: CATSRGRGRGTEAFF

d_gene: -
abundance: -
v_gene: TRBV5-1
j_gene: TRBJ2-3
CDR3nt: TGCGCCAGCAGCTTGCTGGAATCCACAGATACGCAGTATTTT
CDR3aa: CASSLLESTDTQYF

d_gene: -
abundance: -
v_gene: TRBV4-3
j_gene: TRBJ2-1
CDR3nt: TGCGCCAGCAGCCAAGACCCGGGACGATCCTACAATGAGCAGTTCTTC
CDR3aa: CASSQDPGRSYNEQFF

d_gene: -
abundance: -
v_gene: TRBV27
j_gene: TRBJ2-7
CDR3nt: TGTGCCAGCAGTTCGAGGCCAACACCCTACGAGCAGTACTTC
CDR3aa: CASSSRPTPYEQYF

d_gene: -
abundance: few
v_gene: TRBV12-5
j_gene: TRBJ1-1
CDR3nt: TGTGCTAGTGGCCCGGACAGAAACCAAGCTTTCTTT
CDR3aa: CASGPDRNQAFF

d_gene: -
abundance: -
v_gene: TRBV4-1
j_gene: TRBJ1-6
CDR3nt: TGCGCCAGCAGCCAAGGGTTGGGATCACCCCTCCACTTT
CDR3aa: CASSQGLGSPLHF

d_gene: TRBD1
abundance: -
v_gene: TRBV11-1
j_gene: TRBJ1-1
CDR3nt: TGTGCCAGCAGCTTAGCTTACGAATTTTTACAGGGGAGGACTGAAGCTTTCTTT
CDR3aa: CASSLAYEFLQGRTEAFF

d_gene: -
abundance: -
v_gene: TRBV5-6
j_gene: TRBJ1-2
CDR3nt: TGTGCCAGCAGCCAAGACGGATTCTATGGCTACACCTTC
CDR3aa: CASSQDGFYGYTF

d_gene: TRBD1
abundance: -
v_gene: TRBV24-1
j_gene: TRBJ2-1
CDR3nt: TGTGCCACCAGTGGTGGACAGGGGTACAGTAGGACAAATGAGCAGTTCTTC
CDR3aa: CATSGGQGYSRTNEQFF

d_gene: -
abundance: -
v_gene: TRBV2
j_gene: TRBJ2-2
CDR3nt: TGTGCCAGCAATGAGGCGGGACCCGGGGAGCTGTTTTTT
CDR3aa: CASNEAGPGELFF

d_gene: -
abundance: -
v_gene: TRBV5-1
j_gene: TRBJ1-2
CDR3nt: TGCGCCAGCAGCTTGGGCCGGGCAGGGGCCGCTAACTATGGCTACACCTTC
CDR3aa: CASSLGRAGAANYGYTF

d_gene: TRBD1
abundance: -
v_gene: TRBV6-5
j_gene: TRBJ1-2
CDR3nt: TGTGCCAGCGGGACAGGGATTGGCTACACCTTC
CDR3aa: CASGTGIGYTF

d_gene: -
abundance: -
v_gene: TRBV14
j_gene: TRBJ2-3
CDR3nt: TGTGCCAGCAGCCAGCAGGGACATGGCGCAGATACGCAGTATTTT
CDR3aa: CASSQQGHGADTQYF

d_gene: -
abundance: -
v_gene: TRBV7-2
j_gene: TRBJ2-7
CDR3nt: TGTGCCAGCAGCTTACGGCAGGGAGGCGACGAGCAGTACTTC
CDR3aa: CASSLRQGGDEQYF

d_gene: TRBD2
abundance: -
v_gene: TRBV4-3
j_gene: TRBJ2-7
CDR3nt: TGCGCCAGCAGCCAAGATCGCACTAGCGGGGGCATCGCCTACGAGCAGTACTTC
CDR3aa: CASSQDRTSGGIAYEQYF

d_gene: -
abundance: once
v_gene: TRBV2
j_gene: TRBJ1-2
CDR3nt: TGTGCCTCCAGCGAGGGGACTAACTATGGCTACACCTTC
CDR3aa: CASSEGTNYGYTF

d_gene: TRBD2
abundance: -
v_gene: TRBV18
j_gene: TRBJ2-7
CDR3nt: TGTGCCAGCTCACCCCCGACTAGCCTCTACGAGCAGTACTTC
CDR3aa: CASSPPTSLYEQYF

d_gene: -
abundance: -
v_gene: TRBV18
j_gene: TRBJ2-4
CDR3nt: TGTGCCAGCTCATCGGGCGGGGTAGCCAAAAACATTCAGTACTTC
CDR3aa: CASSSGGVAKNIQYF

d_gene: TRBD2
abundance: -
v_gene: TRBV4-3
j_gene: TRBJ2-5
CDR3nt: TGCGCCAGCAGCCAAGATTTTTCGGGGGGAGGGCAAGAGACCCAGTACTTC
CDR3aa: CASSQDFSGGGQETQYF

d_gene: -
abundance: -
v_gene: TRBV11-3
j_gene: TRBJ2-1
CDR3nt: TGTGCCAGCAGCTTCGGGGGCTACAATGAGCAGTTCTTC
CDR3aa: CASSFGGYNEQFF

d_gene: -
abundance: -
v_gene: TRBV5-4
j_gene: TRBJ2-2
CDR3nt: TGTGCCAGCAGCTTAGGGGTTAGGCTCACCGGGGAGCTGTTTTTT
CDR3aa: CASSLGVRLTGELFF

d_gene: TRBD2
abundance: -
v_gene: TRBV5-1
j_gene: TRBJ2-7
CDR3nt: TGCGCCAGCAACGGGGGGGCTGGGATAGGAGCCTACGAGCAGTACTTC
CDR3aa: CASNGGAGIGAYEQYF

d_gene: -
abundance: -
v_gene: TRBV6-2/TRBV6-3
j_gene: TRBJ2-7
CDR3nt: TGTGCCAGCAGTTACTCGACAGGCGGTACCTACGAGCAGTACTTC
CDR3aa: CASSYSTGGTYEQYF

d_gene: -
abundance: -
v_gene: TRBV19
j_gene: TRBJ1-1
CDR3nt: TGTGCCAGTAGAACTGTGGGGGGGTACACTGAAGCTTTCTTT
CDR3aa: CASRTVGGYTEAFF

d_gene: TRBD1
abundance: -
v_gene: TRBV18
j_gene: TRBJ1-4
CDR3nt: TGTGCCAGCTCACCACCGGACAGGGGGCGCCCAGAACTGTTTTTT
CDR3aa: CASSPPDRGRPELFF

d_gene: -
abundance: -
v_gene: TRBV21-1
j_gene: TRBJ2-1
CDR3nt: TGTGCCAGCAGCAAATATTGGGGGGGACTAGCGGACGATGAGCAGTTCTTC
CDR3aa: CASSKYWGGLADDEQFF